These 9 T cell receptor beta chains were sequenced from one sample in a study of patients and donors after allogeneic stem cell transplantation. TCRdb recomputed calls from the RT-PCR reads with MiXCR, one row per CDR3 protein. The data show about a million distinct CDR3 sequences, with 15% to 20% seen just once and roughly 6% held by the top ten. The sequenced material came from blood, either unsorted or a sorted T cell fraction (not recorded which). Receptors originate from a human donor who was either an allogeneic HSCT recipient or a stem cell or donor lymphocyte infusion donor (not recorded which). It is not recorded whose cells these are; they may come from a transplant donor.

The chain uses TRBV5-6 and TRBJ2-4; D call uncertain. CDR1 is SGHDT and CDR2 is YYEEEE in the germline V gene. This CDR3 spans 15 amino acids. V lost 3 bases to trimming and J lost 2 bases, with 12 bases between them. CDR3 nucleotide sequence: TGTGCCAGCAGCTATACGCCCTTGACCAAAAACATTCAGTACTTC. Translating it yields CASSYTPLTKNIQYF.

This clonotype turned up a few times. V is TRBV24-1 and J is TRBJ1-4; TRBD1 might be the D (5 bases). Trimming cost V 2 bases and J 0 bases, with 12 bases left between them. Germline-derived CDR1 and CDR2 are KGHDR and SFDVKD. This CDR3 has 17 amino acids. CDR3 sequence reads: CATSDSPGKSTNEKLFF. CDR3 sequence (DNA): TGTGCCACCAGTGATTCCCCAGGGAAATCAACTAATGAAAAACTGTTTTTT.

This clonotype has only a few counts. The chain is built from TRBV6-5 and TRBJ2-1, with TRBD1 as a possible D gene (5 bases). The V gene's germline CDR1 is MNHEY and CDR2 SVGAGI. The length of the CDR3 is 15 residues. V lost 2 bases, J lost 7 bases, and 15 bases lay in between. For the CDR3, the DNA is TGTGCCAGCAGTTACCAGGGTGATGTGGGGAATGAGCAGTTCTTC. Translating it yields CASSYQGDVGNEQFF.

This sequence joins TRBV10-3 and TRBJ2-1; D remains unclear. V was clipped by 3 bases and J by 7 bases, with 13 bases between them. The CDR3 sequence is 14 residues long. Germline V CDR1 and CDR2: ENHRY, SYGVKD. As DNA, the CDR3 is TGTGCCATCAGTGACACCCTTACAGAAAATGAGCAGTTCTTC. It encodes CAISDTLTENEQFF.

This chain links TRBV11-2 with TRBJ2-1; D may be TRBD2 (5 bases). Germline V CDR1 and CDR2: SGHAT, FQNNGV. The CDR3 runs 16 residues. The germline V and J ends were trimmed by 1 base and 6 bases, with 16 bases remaining between them. CDR3 DNA sequence: TGTGCCAGCAGCTTAGGGGCTAGCCCCCGGGGCAATGAGCAGTTCTTC. Translating it yields CASSLGASPRGNEQFF.

In its sample, this clonotype was seen a few times. V gene TRBV6-1 combines with J gene TRBJ2-7; no clear D gene. The ends were cut back, 1 base at V and 5 bases at J, with 9 bases in the middle. This CDR3 comprises 13 residues. The germline V gene has CDR1 MNHNS and CDR2 SASEGT. This CDR3 is CASSEVRVDEQYF. CDR3 nucleotides: TGTGCCAGCAGTGAAGTAAGGGTGGACGAGCAGTACTTC.

The chain is built from TRBV6-5 and TRBJ1-2; 7 nucleotides align to TRBD1. Germline lookup yields CDR1 MNHEY and CDR2 SVGAGI. Trimming took 4 bases from V and 0 from J; bases not matched to a gene: 11. This CDR3 spans 17 amino acids. The DNA for the CDR3 is TGTGCCAGCAGTTCCCCGATCGGCAGGGGGGCTAACTATGGCTACACCTTC. It yields the protein CASSSPIGRGANYGYTF.

This clonotype was detected ten times or more. CDR3 protein: CASSQRGTSDLETQYF. As DNA, the CDR3 is TGCGCCAGCAGCCAACGTGGGACCTCCGACCTGGAGACCCAGTACTTC. The V gene is TRBV4-1, the J gene TRBJ2-5, with D perhaps being TRBD1 or TRBD2 (5 bases each). This CDR3 comprises 16 residues. The germline V and J ends were trimmed by 2 bases and 5 bases, with 18 bases remaining between them. The germline V gene encodes CDR1 MGHRA and CDR2 YSYEKL.

This clonotype was seen at least ten times. The chain couples TRBV20-1 to TRBJ2-7; D perhaps matches TRBD1 (5 bases). Germline V gene data show CDR1 as DFQATT and CDR2 as SNEGSKA (reference sequence). The CDR3 has 15 residues. V was shortened by 0 bases and J by 0 bases, with 12 bases between the two germline ends. The CDR3 coding sequence is TGCAGTGCTAGAGATCCCGGCAGGGCCTCCTACGAGCAGTACTTC. Translating it yields CSARDPGRASYEQYF.